This TCR beta chain was identified during a study of CD8 T cells in Susac syndrome. V lost 1 base and J 1 base, leaving 0 bases between the germline ends. The V gene's germline CDR1 is LGHDT and CDR2 YNNKEL (reference sequence). This CDR3 has 12 amino acids. Random hexamers served to reverse transcribe roughly 0.5 to 1 ug RNA. In TCRdb, the immunoSEQ multiplex PCR reads were re-called with MiXCR into one record per CDR3 protein. The sample yields about 90,000 distinct CDR3 sequences, about 96% seen once. Recently defined diagnostic criteria classed the Susac syndrome patients as definite or probable. The TCR sequence derives from a human donor with Susac syndrome. This chain links TRBV3-1 with TRBJ2-3; unclear D gene. The sample was CD8+ T cells from PBMCs. CDR3 amino acids: CASSQGTDTQYF. The CDR3 bases are TGTGCCAGCAGCCAAGGCACAGATACGCAGTATTTT.